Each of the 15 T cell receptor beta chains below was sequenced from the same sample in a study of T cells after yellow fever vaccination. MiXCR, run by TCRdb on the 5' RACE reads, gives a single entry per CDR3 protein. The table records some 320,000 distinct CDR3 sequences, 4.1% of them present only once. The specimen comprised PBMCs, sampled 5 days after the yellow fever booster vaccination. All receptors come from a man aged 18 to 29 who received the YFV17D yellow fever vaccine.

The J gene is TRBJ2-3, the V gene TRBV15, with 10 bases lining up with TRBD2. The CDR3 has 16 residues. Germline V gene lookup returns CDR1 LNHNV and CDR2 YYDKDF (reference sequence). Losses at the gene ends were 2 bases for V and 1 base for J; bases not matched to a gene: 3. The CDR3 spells CATSRPGLAGTDTQYF. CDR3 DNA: TGTGCCACCAGCAGACCCGGACTAGCGGGCACAGATACGCAGTATTTT.

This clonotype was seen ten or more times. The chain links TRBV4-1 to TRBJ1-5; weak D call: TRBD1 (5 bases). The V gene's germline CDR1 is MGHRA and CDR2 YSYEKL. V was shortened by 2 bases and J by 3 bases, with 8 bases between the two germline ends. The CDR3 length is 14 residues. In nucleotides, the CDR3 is TGCGCCAGCAGCCAACAGGGTTACAATCAGCCCCAGCATTTT. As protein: CASSQQGYNQPQHF.

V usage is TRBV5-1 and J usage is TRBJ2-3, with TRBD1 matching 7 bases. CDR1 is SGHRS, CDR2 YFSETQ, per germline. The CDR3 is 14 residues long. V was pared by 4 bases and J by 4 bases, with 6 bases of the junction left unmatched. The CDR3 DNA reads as TGCGCCAGCAGCCCACAAACAGGGGCAGATACGCAGTATTTT. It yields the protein CASSPQTGADTQYF.

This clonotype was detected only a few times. The CDR3 spells CASSPGGPPDTQYF. Written as DNA, the CDR3 is TGTGCCAGCAGCCCGGGGGGGCCCCCAGATACGCAGTATTTT. The chain carries TRBV7-2 and TRBJ2-3; 8 nucleotides align to TRBD2. CDR1 and CDR2 (germline): SGHTA, FQGNSA. With 5 bases clipped from V and 4 bases from J, the junction kept 5 bases outside the gene matches. This CDR3 contains 14 residues.

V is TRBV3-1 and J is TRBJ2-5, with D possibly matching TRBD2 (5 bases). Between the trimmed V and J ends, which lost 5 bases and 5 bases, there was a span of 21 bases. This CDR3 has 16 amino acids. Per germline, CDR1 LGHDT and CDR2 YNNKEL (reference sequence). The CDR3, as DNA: TGTGCCAGCAGCTCTATCTCTAGCCCCATCCGGGAGACCCAGTACTTC. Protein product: CASSSISSPIRETQYF.

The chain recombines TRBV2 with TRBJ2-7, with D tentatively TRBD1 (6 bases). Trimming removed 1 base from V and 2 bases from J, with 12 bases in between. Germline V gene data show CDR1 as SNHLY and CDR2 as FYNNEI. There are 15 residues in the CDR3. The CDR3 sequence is CASSEDRDTTYEQYV. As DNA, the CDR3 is TGTGCCAGCAGTGAAGACCGGGACACCACCTACGAGCAGTACGTC.

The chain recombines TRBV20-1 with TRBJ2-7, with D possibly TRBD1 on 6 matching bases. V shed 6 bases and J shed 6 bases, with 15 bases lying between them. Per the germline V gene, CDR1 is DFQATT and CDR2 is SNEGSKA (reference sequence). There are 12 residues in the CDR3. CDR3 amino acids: CSAEGHLVEQYV. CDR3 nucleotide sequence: TGCAGTGCCGAGGGACACCTGGTCGAGCAGTACGTC.

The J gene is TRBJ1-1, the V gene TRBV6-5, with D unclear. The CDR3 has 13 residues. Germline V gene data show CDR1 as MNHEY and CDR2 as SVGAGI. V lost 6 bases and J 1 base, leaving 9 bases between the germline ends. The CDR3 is CASRSFGNTEAFF. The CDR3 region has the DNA TGTGCCAGCAGATCCTTTGGGAACACTGAAGCTTTCTTT.

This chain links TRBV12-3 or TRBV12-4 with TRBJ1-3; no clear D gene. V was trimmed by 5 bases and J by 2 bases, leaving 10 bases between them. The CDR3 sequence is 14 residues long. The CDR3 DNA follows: TGTGCCAGCAGTGGCACGGGGACTGGAAACACCATATATTTT. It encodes CASSGTGTGNTIYF.

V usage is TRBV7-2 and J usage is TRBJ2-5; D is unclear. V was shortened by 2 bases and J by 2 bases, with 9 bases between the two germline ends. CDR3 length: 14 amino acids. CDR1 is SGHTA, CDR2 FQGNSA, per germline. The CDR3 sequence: CASSLTQAQETQYF. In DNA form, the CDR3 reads TGTGCCAGCAGCTTAACCCAGGCGCAAGAGACCCAGTACTTC.

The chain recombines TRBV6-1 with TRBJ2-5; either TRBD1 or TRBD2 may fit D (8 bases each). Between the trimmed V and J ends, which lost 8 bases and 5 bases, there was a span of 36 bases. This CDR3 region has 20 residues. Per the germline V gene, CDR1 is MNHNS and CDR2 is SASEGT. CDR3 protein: CASPNIRGHTMGGGFETQYF. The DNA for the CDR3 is TGTGCCAGCCCCAACATCAGGGGGCATACCATGGGCGGGGGGTTTGAGACCCAGTACTTC.

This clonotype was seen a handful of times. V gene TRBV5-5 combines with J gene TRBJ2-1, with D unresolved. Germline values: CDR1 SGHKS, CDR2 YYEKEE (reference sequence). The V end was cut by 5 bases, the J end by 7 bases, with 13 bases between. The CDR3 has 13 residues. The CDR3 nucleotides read TGTGCCAGCAGACGTGAGGTGGGGAATGAGCAGTTCTTC. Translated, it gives CASRREVGNEQFF.

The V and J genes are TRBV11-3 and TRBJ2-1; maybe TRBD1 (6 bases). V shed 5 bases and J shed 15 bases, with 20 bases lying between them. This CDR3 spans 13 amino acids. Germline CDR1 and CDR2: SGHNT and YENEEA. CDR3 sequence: CASSLGYRAPLFF. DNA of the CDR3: TGTGCCAGCAGCCTCGGGTACAGGGCCCCGCTGTTCTTC.

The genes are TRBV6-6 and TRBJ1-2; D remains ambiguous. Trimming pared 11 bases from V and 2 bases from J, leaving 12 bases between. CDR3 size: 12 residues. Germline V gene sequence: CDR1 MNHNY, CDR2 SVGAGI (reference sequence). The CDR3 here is CAGSTANYGYTF. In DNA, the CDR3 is TGTGCCGGGTCGACCGCGAACTATGGCTACACCTTC.

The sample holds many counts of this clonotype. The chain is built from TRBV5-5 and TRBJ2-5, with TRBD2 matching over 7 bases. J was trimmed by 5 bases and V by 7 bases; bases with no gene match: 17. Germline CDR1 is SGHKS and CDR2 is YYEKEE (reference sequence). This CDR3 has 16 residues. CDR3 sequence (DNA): TGTGCCAGCTCCAGTTCGCTCGGGGGGATGGAGGAGACCCAGTACTTC. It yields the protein CASSSSLGGMEETQYF.